A selection of T cell receptor beta chains follows, all from one sample in a study of Ad26.COV2.S vaccination and SARS-CoV-2 variants. TCRdb's copy holds only in-frame clones and misses some; the assay was immunoSEQ multiplex PCR. The sample yields some 340,000 clones, approximately 86% seen once. The source was peripheral blood, collected in a trial of Ad26.COV2.S vaccine versus placebo. These receptors were obtained from a person between 18 and 65 years old who received the Ad26.COV2.S COVID-19 vaccine or a placebo. Both conserved end residues are trimmed from each CDR3. Fields, in order: V gene, J gene, CDR3 protein.

v_gene: TRBV6-5; j_gene: TRBJ1-5; CDR3aa: ASARTEGNQPQH
v_gene: TRBV6-2/TRBV6-3; j_gene: TRBJ2-7; CDR3aa: ASSWDRGFSYEQY
v_gene: TRBV13; j_gene: TRBJ1-6; CDR3aa: ASSHRDPYSPLH
v_gene: TRBV18; j_gene: TRBJ2-7; CDR3aa: ASSPTPGGFTYEQY
v_gene: TRBV13; j_gene: TRBJ1-3; CDR3aa: ASSPGPGLTNTIY
v_gene: TRBV29-1; j_gene: TRBJ1-2; CDR3aa: SGGNLAETQGYT
v_gene: TRBV11-2; j_gene: TRBJ1-2; CDR3aa: ASSRGAPKGYGYT
v_gene: TRBV9; j_gene: TRBJ2-7; CDR3aa: ASSVGAGEIYEQY
v_gene: TRBV4-3; j_gene: TRBJ2-2; CDR3aa: ASSQDTQRGAGELF
v_gene: TRBV6-6; j_gene: TRBJ2-7; CDR3aa: ASSRTGGGYEQY
v_gene: TRBV30; j_gene: TRBJ2-5; CDR3aa: ACIFWTSVEETQY
v_gene: TRBV5-1; j_gene: TRBJ2-7; CDR3aa: ASNPSTGPYEQY
v_gene: TRBV10-3; j_gene: TRBJ1-4; CDR3aa: AIRTGGDEKLF